The clone carrying this TCR beta chain occurred a few times. The target antigen is unknown. The sample originates from a study of identical twins. Study conclusions and caveats: Invariant MAIT and iNKT cells may have partly biased zero-insertion analyses.

Template switching added a universal primer site, and cDNA bore unique molecular identifiers. TCRdb independently ran MiXCR on the 5' RACE reads; one entry per CDR3 protein. The sample lists about 340,000 distinct CDR3 sequences; roughly 12% were seen once. Germline lookup yields CDR1 SGDLS and CDR2 YYNGEE. CDR3 length: 13 residues. V gave up 2 bases and J gave up 3 bases, with 7 bases separating them. The sample also formed part of further work on yellow fever vaccine responses in identical twins. That paper notes: A vaccine T cell response that seemed partly convergent and partly personalized was reported in twins.

This chain uses TRBV9 with TRBJ2-3, with a possible D match to TRBD1 (6 bases). The sequenced sample consisted of CD8+ T cells sorted from blood. The clonotype comes from a woman aged 18-29 years in good health. DNA for the CDR3: TGTGCCAGCAGCGTCAGGGGAACAGATACGCAGTATTTT. Its protein product is CASSVRGTDTQYF. Full variable domain (rest looked up from reference TRBV9 and TRBJ2-3): DSGVTQTPKHLITATGQRVTLRCSPRSGDLSVYWYQQSLDQGLQFLIQYYNGEERAKGNILERFSAQQFPDLHSELNLSSLELGDSALYFCASSVRGTDTQYFGPGTRLTVL.